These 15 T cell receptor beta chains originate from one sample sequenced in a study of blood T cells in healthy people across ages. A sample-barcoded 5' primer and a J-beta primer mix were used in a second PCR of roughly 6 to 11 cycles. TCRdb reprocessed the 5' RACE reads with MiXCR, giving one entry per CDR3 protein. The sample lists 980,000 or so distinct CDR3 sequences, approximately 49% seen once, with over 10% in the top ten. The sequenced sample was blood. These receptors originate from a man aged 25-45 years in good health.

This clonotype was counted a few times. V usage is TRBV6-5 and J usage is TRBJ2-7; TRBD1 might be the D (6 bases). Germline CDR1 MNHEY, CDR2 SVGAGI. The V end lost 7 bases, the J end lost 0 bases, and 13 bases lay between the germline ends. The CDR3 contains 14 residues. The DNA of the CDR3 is TGTGCCAGCACCAGGGAAGGGGGCTCCTACGAGCAGTACTTC. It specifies CASTREGGSYEQYF.

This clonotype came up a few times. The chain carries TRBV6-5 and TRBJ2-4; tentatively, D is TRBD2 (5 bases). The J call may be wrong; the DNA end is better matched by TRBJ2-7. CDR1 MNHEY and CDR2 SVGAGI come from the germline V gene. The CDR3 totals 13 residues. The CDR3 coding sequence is TGTGCCAGCAGTTTTATCGACGGAGGCGAGCAGTACTTC. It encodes CASSFIDGGEQYF.

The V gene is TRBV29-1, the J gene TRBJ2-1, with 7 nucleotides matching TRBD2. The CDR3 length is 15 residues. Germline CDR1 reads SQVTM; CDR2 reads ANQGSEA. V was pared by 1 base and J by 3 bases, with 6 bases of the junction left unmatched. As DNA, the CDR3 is TGCAGCGTTGAAGTGGCGGGGGTCCACTACAATGAGCAGTTCTTC. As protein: CSVEVAGVHYNEQFF.

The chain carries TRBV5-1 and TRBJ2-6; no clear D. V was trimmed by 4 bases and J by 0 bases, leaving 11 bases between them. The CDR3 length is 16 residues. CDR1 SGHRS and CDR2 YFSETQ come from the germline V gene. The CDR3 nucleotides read TGCGCCAGCAGCCCCCCAACGGACTCTGGGGCCAACGTCCTGACTTTC. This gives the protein CASSPPTDSGANVLTF.

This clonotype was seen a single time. CDR3 coding DNA: TGTGCCAGCAGTTTCTCTGACAGGGCAAAACTGTTTTTT. Translation: CASSFSDRAKLFF. The rearrangement joins TRBV28 to TRBJ1-4; 7 nucleotides match TRBD1. CDR3 length: 13 amino acids. The trim removed 3 bases at V and 10 bases at J, leaving 5 bases unmatched. Germline lookup yields CDR1 MDHEN and CDR2 SYDVKM.

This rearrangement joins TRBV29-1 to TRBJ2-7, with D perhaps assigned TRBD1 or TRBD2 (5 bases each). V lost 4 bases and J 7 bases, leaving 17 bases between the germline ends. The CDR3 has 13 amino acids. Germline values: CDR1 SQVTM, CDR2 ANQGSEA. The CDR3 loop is CSVAGTGKSEQYF. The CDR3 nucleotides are TGCAGCGTTGCCGGGACCGGCAAGTCGGAGCAGTACTTC.

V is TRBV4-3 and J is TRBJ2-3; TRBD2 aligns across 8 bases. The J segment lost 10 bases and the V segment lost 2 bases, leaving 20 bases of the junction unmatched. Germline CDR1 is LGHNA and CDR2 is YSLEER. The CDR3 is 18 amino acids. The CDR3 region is CASSQSILGLGLTNAQYF. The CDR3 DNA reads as TGCGCCAGCAGCCAAAGTATCTTGGGACTAGGTCTAACTAATGCGCAGTATTTT.

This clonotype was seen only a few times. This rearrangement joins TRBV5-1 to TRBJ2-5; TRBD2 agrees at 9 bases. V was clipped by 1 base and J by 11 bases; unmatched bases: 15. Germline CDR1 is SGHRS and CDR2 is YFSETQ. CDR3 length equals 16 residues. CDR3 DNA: TGCGCCAGCAGCTTGTCCCCTAGCGGGGACTACAATGAGCAGTACTTC. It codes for CASSLSPSGDYNEQYF.

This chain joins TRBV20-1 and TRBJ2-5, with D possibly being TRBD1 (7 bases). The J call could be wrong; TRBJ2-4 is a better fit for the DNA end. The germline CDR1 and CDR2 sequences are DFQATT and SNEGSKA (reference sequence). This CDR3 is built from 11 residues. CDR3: CSAPQGGIQYF. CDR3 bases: TGCAGTGCCCCCCAGGGGGGCATTCAGTACTTC.

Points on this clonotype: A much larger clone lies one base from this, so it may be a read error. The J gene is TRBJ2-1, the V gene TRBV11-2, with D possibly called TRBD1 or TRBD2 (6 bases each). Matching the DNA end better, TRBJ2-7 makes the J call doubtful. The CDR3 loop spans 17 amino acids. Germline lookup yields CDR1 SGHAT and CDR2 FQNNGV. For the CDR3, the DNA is TGTGCCAGCAGCAGTTCCGGGGGCTGGAGCTCCTACAATGAGCAGTACTTC. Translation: CASSSSGGWSSYNEQYF.

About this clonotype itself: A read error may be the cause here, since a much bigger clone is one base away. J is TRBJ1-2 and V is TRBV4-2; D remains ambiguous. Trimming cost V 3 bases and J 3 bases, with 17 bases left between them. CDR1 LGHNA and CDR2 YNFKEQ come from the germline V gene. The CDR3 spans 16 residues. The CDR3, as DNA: TGTGCCAGCAGCCACACCGGGAAAGTCGACGACTATGGCTACACCTTC. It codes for CASSHTGKVDDYGYTF.

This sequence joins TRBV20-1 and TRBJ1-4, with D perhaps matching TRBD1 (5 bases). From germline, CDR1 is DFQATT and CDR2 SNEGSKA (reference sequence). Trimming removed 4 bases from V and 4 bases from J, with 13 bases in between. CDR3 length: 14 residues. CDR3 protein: CSANSGTGNEKLFF. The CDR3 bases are TGCAGTGCTAATTCAGGGACGGGTAATGAAAAACTGTTTTTT.

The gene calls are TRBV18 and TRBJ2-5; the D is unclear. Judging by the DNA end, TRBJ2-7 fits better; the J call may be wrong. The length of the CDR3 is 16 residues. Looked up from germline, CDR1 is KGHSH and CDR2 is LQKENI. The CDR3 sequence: CASSPQGNLGVSEQYF. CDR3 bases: TGTGCCAGCTCACCACAGGGCAACCTTGGGGTGTCCGAGCAGTACTTC.

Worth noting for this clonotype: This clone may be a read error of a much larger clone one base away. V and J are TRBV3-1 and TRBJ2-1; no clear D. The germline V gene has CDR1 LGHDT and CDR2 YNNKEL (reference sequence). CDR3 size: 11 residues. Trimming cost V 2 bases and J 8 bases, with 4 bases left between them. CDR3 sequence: CASSQTDEQFF. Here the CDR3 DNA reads TGTGCCAGCAGCCAAACCGATGAGCAGTTCTTC.

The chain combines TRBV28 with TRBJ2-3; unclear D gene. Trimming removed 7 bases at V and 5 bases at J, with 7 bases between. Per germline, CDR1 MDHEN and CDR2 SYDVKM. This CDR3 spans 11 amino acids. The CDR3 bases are TGTGCCAGCACTCAGCTAGATACGCAGTATTTT. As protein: CASTQLDTQYF.